One and the same sample provided the 30 T cell receptor beta chains below, sequenced in a study of memory CD4+ T cells and cytomegalovirus serostatus. Single viable CD3+CD4+CD8-CD45RO+ cells were sorted as the memory CD4+ T cells. Profiled with immunoSEQ multiplex PCR; TCRdb holds only in-frame clones, not every one. The table has some 52,000 clones, around 77% seen once. What was sequenced was memory CD4+ T cells from blood. Receptors were obtained from an adult in good health and CMV-seronegative.

The V call is TRBV10-3, the J call TRBJ1-5; no definite D call. Trimming took off 4 bases at V and 0 bases at J, with 10 bases between the two ends. Germline lookup yields CDR1 ENHRY and CDR2 SYGVKD. The CDR3 runs 15 residues. CDR3 sequence reads: CAISGQDNSNQPQHF. The CDR3 bases are TGTGCCATCAGTGGACAAGATAATAGCAATCAGCCCCAGCATTTT.

The gene calls are TRBV27 and TRBJ1-1; TRBD1 is a possible D gene (6 bases). CDR1 is MNHEY, CDR2 SMNVEV, per germline (reference sequence). Trimming shortened V by 4 bases and J by 0 bases, and 12 bases separated the two germline ends. The CDR3 extends over 15 amino acids. CDR3 coding DNA: TGTGCCAGCAGTTACAGGGCCACGATGAACACTGAAGCTTTCTTT. Protein: CASSYRATMNTEAFF.

The CDR3 here is CASSSRPFSTEAFF. DNA for the CDR3: TGTGCCAGCAGTAGTAGACCCTTTTCAACTGAAGCTTTCTTT. The chain uses TRBV28 and TRBJ1-1, with D unresolved. The CDR3 loop spans 14 amino acids. The V end lost 5 bases, the J end lost 5 bases, and 15 bases lay between the germline ends. The germline V gene encodes CDR1 MDHEN and CDR2 SYDVKM.

V is TRBV9 and J is TRBJ1-2; tentatively, D is TRBD1 (6 bases). CDR1 is SGDLS, CDR2 YYNGEE, per germline. V dropped 3 bases and J dropped 7 bases, with 16 bases sitting between them. The CDR3 is 14 amino acids. This CDR3 is CASSEGGSRGGYTF. CDR3 sequence (DNA): TGTGCCAGCAGCGAGGGGGGTAGCCGGGGTGGCTACACCTTC.

This chain links TRBV7-2 with TRBJ2-4; D remains ambiguous. Germline CDR1 and CDR2: SGHTA and FQGNSA. This CDR3 has 12 amino acids. The V end lost 2 bases, the J end lost 6 bases, and 5 bases lay between the germline ends. The DNA for the CDR3 is TGTGCCAGCAGCTTAAAGCCAAACATTCAGTACTTC. This gives the protein CASSLKPNIQYF.

The V and J genes are TRBV11-2 and TRBJ1-1; tentatively, D is TRBD1 (5 bases). CDR1 and CDR2 from the germline V gene are SGHAT and FQNNGV. The V end was cut by 5 bases, the J end by 4 bases, with 14 bases between. This CDR3 has 14 amino acids. CDR3 DNA sequence: TGTGCCAGCAGCCCCACACGGGACTTCACTGAAGCTTTCTTT. Protein product: CASSPTRDFTEAFF.

V usage is TRBV30 and J usage is TRBJ2-7; 10 bases map to TRBD2. The CDR3 is 16 amino acids. V was clipped by 3 bases and J by 0 bases; unmatched bases: 8. Germline CDR1 GTSNPN, CDR2 SVGIG (reference sequence). Written as DNA, the CDR3 is TGTGCCTGGAGATCCACTAGCGGGGCCGGCTCCTACGAGCAGTACTTC. Protein: CAWRSTSGAGSYEQYF.

This chain connects TRBV6-4 to TRBJ2-1; 7 bases agree with TRBD1. V shed 6 bases, J shed 4 bases, and the junction held 9 bases outside the gene matches. The CDR3 has 15 amino acids. Germline V CDR1 and CDR2: MRHNA, SNTAGT. CDR3 protein: CASSVGQGVYNEQFF. Here the CDR3 DNA reads TGTGCCAGCAGCGTCGGTCAGGGGGTATACAATGAGCAGTTCTTC.

Only one count was recorded for this clone. The chain couples TRBV28 to TRBJ1-1; no clear D. Germline CDR1 reads MDHEN; CDR2 reads SYDVKM. This CDR3 is 14 amino acids long. V dropped 2 bases and J dropped 1 base, with 8 bases sitting between them. This CDR3 reads CASSLRGGNTEAFF. The CDR3 DNA is TGTGCCAGCAGTTTACGGGGAGGGAACACTGAAGCTTTCTTT. The full variable domain, its missing parts supplied by reference TRBV28 and TRBJ1-1, is DVKVTQSSRYLVKRTGEKVFLECVQDMDHENMFWYRQDPGLGLRLIYFSYDVKMKEKGDIPEGYSVSREKKERFSLILESASTNQTSMYLCASSLRGGNTEAFFGQGTRLTVV.

This clone came up once. J is TRBJ2-7 and V is TRBV19; possibly TRBD2 for D (5 bases). The ends were cut back, 1 base at V and 6 bases at J, with 13 bases in the middle. There are 14 residues in the CDR3. Germline V lookup: CDR1 LNHDA, CDR2 SQIVND (reference sequence). The CDR3 reads CASSIVAGSGEQYF. In DNA form, the CDR3 reads TGTGCCAGTAGTATAGTCGCGGGTTCGGGCGAGCAGTACTTC.

The rearrangement links TRBV5-1 to TRBJ1-3, with 7 bases identical to TRBD1. From germline, CDR1 is SGHRS and CDR2 YFSETQ. Trimming cost V 2 bases and J 2 bases; bases outside gene matches: 4. The CDR3 totals 15 residues. The CDR3 DNA reads as TGCGCCAGCAGCTTTACAGGGGCCGCTGGAAACACCATATATTTT. This sequence encodes CASSFTGAAGNTIYF.

This chain connects TRBV7-9 to TRBJ1-3, with 8 bases identical to TRBD1. Germline V CDR1 and CDR2: SEHNR, FQNEAQ (reference sequence). The CDR3 has 16 residues. The ends lost 5 bases at V and 2 bases at J; junction bases unmatched: 8. CDR3 DNA sequence: TGTGCCAGCAGCCGCAATAGGGACAGGACTGGAAACACCATATATTTT. It specifies CASSRNRDRTGNTIYF.

The genes are TRBV6-1 and TRBJ1-5, with TRBD1 as a possible D gene (6 bases). CDR3 size: 16 residues. Looked up from germline, CDR1 is MNHNS and CDR2 is SASEGT. Trimming pared 3 bases from V and 3 bases from J, leaving 15 bases between. The CDR3 region is CASSDRKGGVNQPQHF. CDR3 sequence (DNA): TGTGCCAGCAGTGACAGAAAGGGGGGCGTCAATCAGCCCCAGCATTTT.

Within the sample, this clone is medium-sized (0.01 to 0.1%). The chain is built from TRBV28 and TRBJ2-7; 11 positions agree with TRBD2. CDR1 MDHEN and CDR2 SYDVKM come from the germline V gene. V was clipped by 5 bases and J by 3 bases; unmatched bases: 12. The CDR3 extends over 17 amino acids. CDR3 region: CASSLPGGLAGSYEQYF. The CDR3 DNA reads TGTGCCAGCAGTCTACCTGGAGGACTAGCGGGTAGCTACGAGCAGTACTTC.

The sample holds one count of this clone. The chain is built from TRBV28 and TRBJ2-1; D may be TRBD1 (5 bases). The V end lost 3 bases, the J end lost 4 bases, and 7 bases lay between the germline ends. This CDR3 is built from 13 residues. The germline V gene encodes CDR1 MDHEN and CDR2 SYDVKM. CDR3 sequence reads: CASSLAGYNEQFF. Written as DNA, the CDR3 is TGTGCCAGCAGTTTGGCAGGGTACAATGAGCAGTTCTTC.

Regarding this clone: The germline gene is not matched at one end of the junction; a read error may be the cause. The rearrangement uses TRBV28 and TRBJ1-1; D unresolved. Looked up from germline, CDR1 is MDHEN and CDR2 is SYDVKM. CDR3 length: 14 amino acids. The CDR3 nucleotides read TGTGCCAGCAGTTCTCATAGAAGGAACTCTGAAGCTTTCTTT. It is translated as CASSSHRRNSEAFF.

The chain is built from TRBV7-8 and TRBJ2-7; D remains ambiguous. Germline lookup yields CDR1 SGHVS and CDR2 FQNEAQ. CDR3 length equals 10 residues. V was pared by 5 bases and J by 3 bases, with 2 bases between. The CDR3 nucleotides read TGTGCCAGCAGCAACTACGAGCAGTACTTC. This codes for CASSNYEQYF.

The rearrangement uses TRBV19 and TRBJ2-3, with TRBD1 as a possible D gene (6 bases). The CDR3 length is 14 residues. Looked up from germline, CDR1 is LNHDA and CDR2 is SQIVND (reference sequence). V lost 6 bases and J 4 bases, leaving 14 bases between the germline ends. The CDR3, as DNA: TGTGCCAGTAGCGGGACACCCTGGGCAGATACGCAGTATTTT. Its translation: CASSGTPWADTQYF.

This chain links TRBV5-1 with TRBJ2-7, with unresolved D. The V gene's germline CDR1 is SGHRS and CDR2 YFSETQ. The CDR3 totals 13 residues. Trimming shortened V by 6 bases and J by 1 base, and 11 bases separated the two germline ends. The CDR3 nucleotides read TGCGCCAGCAACAGAGGAGCGTCCTACGAGCAGTACTTC. Protein: CASNRGASYEQYF.

As DNA, the CDR3 is TGTGCCAGCAGTTCAGCGCCCCTCTACGAGCAGTACTTC. Amino acid sequence: CASSSAPLYEQYF. V and J are TRBV28 and TRBJ2-7; D gene ambiguous. The V end was cut by 4 bases, the J end by 3 bases, with 10 bases between. The CDR3 sequence is 13 residues long. CDR1 and CDR2 from the germline V gene are MDHEN and SYDVKM.

The gene calls are TRBV9 and TRBJ1-5; no reliable D call. The germline CDR1 and CDR2 sequences are SGDLS and YYNGEE. V was clipped by 0 bases and J by 6 bases, with 10 bases between them. There are 14 residues in the CDR3. DNA for the CDR3: TGTGCCAGCAGCGTAGGAATGCCCGGTCAGCCCCAGCATTTT. It is translated as CASSVGMPGQPQHF.

The chain carries TRBV5-5 and TRBJ1-1, with TRBD1 as a possible D gene (5 bases). This CDR3 has 14 amino acids. Germline CDR1 reads SGHKS; CDR2 reads YYEKEE (reference sequence). V was clipped by 3 bases and J by 4 bases, with 13 bases between them. This chain's CDR3 is CASSSDTRGTEAFF. In DNA, the CDR3 is TGTGCCAGCAGCTCCGACACGAGGGGCACTGAAGCTTTCTTT.

The V and J genes are TRBV6-1 and TRBJ1-4, with D unclear. The ends were cut back, 3 bases at V and 8 bases at J, with 13 bases in the middle. Per the germline V gene, CDR1 is MNHNS and CDR2 is SASEGT. The CDR3 consists of 14 residues. The DNA of the CDR3 is TGTGCCAGCAGTGATGGGCAGTTTCAAGAAAAACTGTTTTTT. The encoded protein is CASSDGQFQEKLFF.

This sequence joins TRBV11-1 and TRBJ2-1, with D hard to call. Trimming pared 3 bases from V and 2 bases from J, leaving 17 bases between. The CDR3 consists of 17 residues. Germline loops: CDR1 SGHAT, CDR2 FQDESV (reference sequence). CDR3 nucleotide sequence: TGTGCCAGCAGCTTCGGTTCAGCACTGTTTACCTACAATGAGCAGTTCTTC. Amino acids: CASSFGSALFTYNEQFF.

The chain joins TRBV4-3 to TRBJ2-7; 12 positions agree with TRBD2. This CDR3 region has 15 residues. J gave up 6 bases and V 3 bases, and 6 bases lay outside the gene matches. Germline CDR1 is LGHNA and CDR2 is YSLEER. This CDR3 is CASSQLAGGAGEQYF. The CDR3 coding sequence is TGCGCCAGCAGCCAGCTAGCGGGAGGGGCAGGCGAGCAGTACTTC.

The V and J genes are TRBV5-8 and TRBJ2-3; TRBD2 agrees at 10 bases. Unmatched junction bases numbered 6, after V lost 0 bases and J lost 8 bases. CDR1 is SGHTS, CDR2 YDEGEE, per germline. This CDR3 is built from 15 residues. The CDR3 spells CASSLERLAGVTQYF. As DNA, the CDR3 is TGTGCCAGCAGCTTGGAACGGCTAGCGGGGGTTACGCAGTATTTT.

This rearrangement joins TRBV2 to TRBJ2-4; D is possibly TRBD1 (5 bases). Germline-derived CDR1 and CDR2 are SNHLY and FYNNEI. The CDR3 is made up of 13 amino acids. Trimming cost V 11 bases and J 1 base, with 12 bases left between them. The CDR3 region is CAASPGAKNIQYF. Written as DNA, the CDR3 is TGTGCCGCATCCCCAGGGGCCAAAAACATTCAGTACTTC.

V gene TRBV7-2 combines with J gene TRBJ2-7; a weak D match, TRBD1 (5 bases). CDR3 length equals 14 residues. V was shortened by 5 bases and J by 1 base, with 12 bases between the two germline ends. CDR1 SGHTA and CDR2 FQGNSA come from the germline V gene. The DNA for the CDR3 is TGTGCCAGCAGCCCCACAGGCCTGTCCTACGAGCAGTACTTC. Amino acids: CASSPTGLSYEQYF.

This chain's CDR3 is CASSQRQGANTGELFF. The CDR3 nucleotides are TGCGCCAGCAGCCAGCGACAGGGGGCTAACACCGGGGAGCTGTTTTTT. This chain joins TRBV4-1 and TRBJ2-2, with 10 bases fitting TRBD1. V shed 3 bases and J 2 bases; nucleotides not matched to a gene: 3. CDR3 size: 16 residues. The germline V gene has CDR1 MGHRA and CDR2 YSYEKL.

The chain is built from TRBV5-1 and TRBJ1-2; 7 bases fit TRBD1. Germline V gene sequence: CDR1 SGHRS, CDR2 YFSETQ. The CDR3 is 13 residues long. The V and J ends lost 0 bases and 6 bases, in that order; junction bases with no gene match: 2. CDR3 sequence: CASSLGRGDGYTF. CDR3 coding DNA: TGCGCCAGCAGCTTGGGCAGGGGGGATGGCTACACCTTC.